These T cell receptor beta chains were read from a single sample in a study of shared clonotypes between healthy human individuals. Libraries were prepared by immunoSEQ multiplex PCR; TCRdb keeps only in-frame clonotypes and omits some of them. The sample consists of approximately 500,000 clones, 95% to 97% of them appearing once. Sequenced material: naive CD4+ T cells sorted from blood. These receptors were taken from a woman in her 30s in good health. Each CDR3 is given with its conserved first and last residue. A D gene is named only where the DNA matches it firmly. Size values are once, few and many counts, or a class for expanded clones, and some rows have none.

TRBJ1-3,TRBV4-2,TRBD1,-,TGTGCCAGCAGCTTACAGGGGGCTTCTGGAAACACCATATATTTT,CASSLQGASGNTIYF
TRBJ2-7,TRBV6-6,TRBD2,-,TGTGCCAGCACCAAATCTACGACCGGACTAGCCTCCGAGCAGTACTTC,CASTKSTTGLASEQYF
TRBJ2-7,TRBV6-7,TRBD1,-,TGTGCCAGCAGTCAATCGGGACAGGCCGACTACGAGCAGTACTTC,CASSQSGQADYEQYF
TRBJ2-6,TRBV13,-,-,TGTGCCAGCAGCTTACGAGGGGTGGGGGCCAACGTCCTGACTTTC,CASSLRGVGANVLTF
TRBJ2-1,TRBV5-1,-,-,TGCGCCAGCAGCTTAAATGTCGATGAGCAGTTCTTC,CASSLNVDEQFF
TRBJ1-1,TRBV5-8,-,-,TGTGCCAGCAGCTTGGCGGCAGGGCAAGCTTTCTTT,CASSLAAGQAFF
TRBJ2-3,TRBV9,-,-,TGTGCCAGCAGTTCCTTCGGCGGCCCAGATACGCAGTATTTT,CASSSFGGPDTQYF
TRBJ1-5,TRBV11-2,-,-,TGTGCCAGCAGCTTGGAATACAATCAGCCCCAGCATTTT,CASSLEYNQPQHF
TRBJ1-1,TRBV18,-,-,TGTGCCAGCTCATCGGACAGCCCAGAGAGGGCTTTCTTT,CASSSDSPERAFF
TRBJ1-1,TRBV2,-,-,TGTGCCAGCCGGATAGCCAGGGACACTGAAGCTTTCTTT,CASRIARDTEAFF
TRBJ1-5,TRBV7-6,-,-,TGTGCCAGCAGCTCCCTGGGGGGAGAGAATCAGCCCCAGCATTTT,CASSSLGGENQPQHF
TRBJ2-7,TRBV9,-,-,TGTGCCAGCAGCGAAGGCCCGGGACAAGCTAGCGAGCAGTACTTC,CASSEGPGQASEQYF
TRBJ2-7,TRBV28,-,-,TGTGCCAGCAGTCTGCGATACGAGCAGTACTTC,CASSLRYEQYF
TRBJ2-3,TRBV11-1,-,-,TGTGCCAGCAGCCCTCGTGGCGCAGATACGCAGTATTTT,CASSPRGADTQYF
TRBJ2-7,TRBV15,-,-,TGTGCCACCAGCAGAGATCCTAGCACCTACGAGCAGTACTTC,CATSRDPSTYEQYF
TRBJ1-4,TRBV29-1,-,-,TGCAGCGTTGATGAAGGAAAACTGTTTTTT,CSVDEGKLFF
TRBJ2-3,TRBV5-1,-,-,TGCGCCAGCAGCTTGGGCGGCAGGGGAACAGATACGCAGTATTTT,CASSLGGRGTDTQYF
TRBJ2-3,TRBV7-2,-,-,TGTGCCAGCAGCCCCGCCGCAGACGATACGCAGTATTTT,CASSPAADDTQYF
TRBJ2-5,TRBV4-1,-,-,TGCGCCAGCAGTCAGGCTGGACAAAGGTTGCAAGAGACCCAGTACTTC,CASSQAGQRLQETQYF
TRBJ2-3,TRBV10-3,TRBD2,-,TGTGCCATCCGAGGTCAGCGGGAGAGCACAGATACGCAGTATTTT,CAIRGQRESTDTQYF
TRBJ2-7,TRBV28,TRBD1,once,TGTGCCAGCAGCTCCAGGGGGCCTCCCTACGAGCAGTACTTC,CASSSRGPPYEQYF
TRBJ2-1,TRBV28,TRBD2,-,TGTGCCAGCAGTCCCAGCGGGAGGGGGACCTACAATGAGCAGTTCTTC,CASSPSGRGTYNEQFF
TRBJ1-5,TRBV7-9,-,-,TGTGCCAGCAGCCATAACGGGGCCGGCCAGCCCCAGCATTTT,CASSHNGAGQPQHF
TRBJ2-5,TRBV9,TRBD2,-,TGTGCCAGCAGCGTACTAGCGGGAGAGGAGACCCAGTACTTC,CASSVLAGEETQYF
TRBJ2-4,TRBV30,-,-,TGTGCCTGGGCCTCGGATAGAGTCCAAAACATTCAGTACTTC,CAWASDRVQNIQYF
TRBJ2-7,TRBV9,TRBD2,-,TGTGCCAGCAGCTCTAGCGGGGACTCCTACGAGCAGTACTTC,CASSSSGDSYEQYF
TRBJ2-7,TRBV29-1,-,-,TGCAGCGCCTTACAGGGCCCCTACGAGCAGTACTTC,CSALQGPYEQYF
TRBJ2-5,TRBV7-2,-,-,TGTGCCAGCAGCTTAAGTACAGTAGAGACCCAGTACTTC,CASSLSTVETQYF
TRBJ2-7,TRBV6-1,-,-,TGTGCCAGCAGTGAAGGTCTTCGCCGTGGGCACGAGCAGTACTTC,CASSEGLRRGHEQYF
TRBJ2-5,TRBV9,-,-,TGTGCCAGCAGCCCTCCTGGGGCAGGCTTGGGAGAGACCCAGTACTTC,CASSPPGAGLGETQYF
TRBJ1-1,TRBV28,-,-,TGTGCCAGTGGGGTGATGAACACTGAAGCTTTCTTT,CASGVMNTEAFF
TRBJ2-1,TRBV5-8,-,-,TGTGCCAGCAGCTGGACAGATCTTAGCTCCTACAATGAGCAGTTCTTC,CASSWTDLSSYNEQFF
TRBJ2-1,TRBV5-1,TRBD2,-,TGCGCCAGCAGGGCGGGACTAGCGGGATTTAATGAGCAGTTCTTC,CASRAGLAGFNEQFF
TRBJ2-1,TRBV28,-,-,TGTGCCAGCAGTTTGAAGGGAATAGCTAGGTCCTCCTACAATGAGCAGTTCTTC,CASSLKGIARSSYNEQFF
TRBJ2-7,TRBV10-2,-,-,TGCGCCAGCACAAGCCAGGGAGTCTACGAGCAGTACTTC,CASTSQGVYEQYF
TRBJ2-7,TRBV5-1,-,-,TGCGCCAGCAGCTTCGGTCTCTCCTACGAGCAGTACTTC,CASSFGLSYEQYF
TRBJ2-7,TRBV28,-,-,TGTGCCAGCAGTCCCTCAGGCGGCGGGAACTACGAGCAGTACTTC,CASSPSGGGNYEQYF
TRBJ2-7,TRBV7-9,TRBD2,-,TGTGCCAGTATAGCGGGAGACCACGAGCAGTACTTC,CASIAGDHEQYF
TRBJ2-3,TRBV7-9,-,-,TGTGCCGGCTCAGGACCCCGGGATACGCAGTATTTT,CAGSGPRDTQYF
TRBJ1-2,TRBV28,TRBD1,-,TGTGCCAGCAGCAGGACAGGGAGAAACTATGGCTACACCTTC,CASSRTGRNYGYTF
TRBJ2-1,TRBV28,-,-,TGTGCCAGCAGTTTAGCGGGGCCCGGCTACAATGAGCAGTTCTTC,CASSLAGPGYNEQFF
TRBJ1-4,TRBV9,-,-,TGTGCCAGCAGAGGCTATCCAACTAATGAAAAACTGTTTTTT,CASRGYPTNEKLFF
TRBJ1-5,TRBV18,-,-,TGTGCCAGCTCACCAGAGGAGGGGTATCAGCCCCAGCATTTT,CASSPEEGYQPQHF
TRBJ1-1,TRBV27,-,once,-,CASSSSDRYTEAFF
TRBJ1-5,TRBV19,-,-,TGTGCCAGTAGGGACAGCATGTATGGGCATTTT,CASRDSMYGHF
TRBJ2-7,TRBV28,-,-,TGTGCCAGCAGATTAGGCGGATGGGTTGGCGAGCAGTACTTC,CASRLGGWVGEQYF